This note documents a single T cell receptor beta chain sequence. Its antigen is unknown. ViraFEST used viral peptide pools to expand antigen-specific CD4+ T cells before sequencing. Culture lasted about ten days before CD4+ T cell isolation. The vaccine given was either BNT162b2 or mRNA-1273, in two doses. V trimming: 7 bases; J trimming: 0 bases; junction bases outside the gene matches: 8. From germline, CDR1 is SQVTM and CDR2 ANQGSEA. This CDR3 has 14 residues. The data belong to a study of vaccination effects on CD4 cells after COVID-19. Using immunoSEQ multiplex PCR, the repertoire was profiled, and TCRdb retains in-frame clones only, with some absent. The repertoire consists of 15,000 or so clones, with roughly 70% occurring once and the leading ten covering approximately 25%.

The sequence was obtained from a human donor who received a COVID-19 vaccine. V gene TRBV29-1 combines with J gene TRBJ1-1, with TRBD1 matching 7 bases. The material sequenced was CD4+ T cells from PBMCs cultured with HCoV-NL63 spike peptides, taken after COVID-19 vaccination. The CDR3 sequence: CSAIGGSMNTEAFF. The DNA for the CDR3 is TGCAGCGCAATAGGGGGCAGTATGAACACTGAAGCTTTCTTT.